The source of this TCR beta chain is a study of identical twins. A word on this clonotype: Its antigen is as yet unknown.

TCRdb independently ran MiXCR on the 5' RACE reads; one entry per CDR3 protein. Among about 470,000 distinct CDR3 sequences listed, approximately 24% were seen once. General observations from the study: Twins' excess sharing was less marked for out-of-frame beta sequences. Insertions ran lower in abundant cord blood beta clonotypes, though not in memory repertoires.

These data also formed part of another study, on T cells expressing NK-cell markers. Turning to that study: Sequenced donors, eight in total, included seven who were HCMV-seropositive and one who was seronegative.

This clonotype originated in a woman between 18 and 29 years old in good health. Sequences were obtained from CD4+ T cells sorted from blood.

This CDR3 is CSARLRPRTSGTDTQYF. Here the CDR3 DNA reads TGCAGTGCTAGACTTCGCCCGAGGACTAGCGGCACAGATACGCAGTATTTT. The V gene is TRBV20-1, the J gene TRBJ2-3, with 9 bases fitting TRBD2. V was pared by 2 bases and J by 1 base, with 10 bases of the junction left unmatched. CDR1 is DFQATT and CDR2 is SNEGSKA in the germline V gene (reference sequence). This CDR3 is built from 17 residues.